The source of this TCR beta chain is a study of cytomegalovirus exposure and HLA in healthy donors. General observations from the study: Under in vitro conditions, a few CMV-associated chains were confirmed as specific for CMV antigens.

The CDR3 spans 15 residues. Germline V lookup: CDR1 SGHRS, CDR2 YFSETQ. Unmatched junction bases numbered 11, after V lost 6 bases and J lost 8 bases. In its sample, this clone was seen a few times. Its target is not known. The PCR made use of 60 Vbeta and 13 Jbeta primers. The data were produced by immunoSEQ multiplex PCR, yet TCRdb's version contains in-frame clones alone and is incomplete. The table has around 94,000 clones, approximately 84% seen once. This TCR was recovered from a young man in good health and CMV-seronegative. The sequencing sample was made of PBMCs. The chain couples TRBV5-1 to TRBJ2-1, with 10 bases lining up with TRBD2. This CDR3 is CASTQREGRRDEQFF. DNA of the CDR3: TGCGCCAGCACTCAGCGGGAGGGCCGGCGGGATGAGCAGTTCTTC.